This is a list of T cell receptor beta chains from one sample in a study of beta chain features in type 1 diabetes. Here immunoSEQ multiplex PCR was the method, and the copy in TCRdb shows in-frame clones only, minus some. This table holds approximately 58,000 clones, approximately 60% found once. The sample comprised stem cell memory CD4+ T cells from blood. These receptors originate from a woman aged 25-40 years with type 1 diabetes. Each CDR3 is given with its conserved first and last residue. Fields, in order: D gene, V gene, J gene, clone size, CDR3 protein, CDR3 DNA. D genes are given only for firm matches. Clone size is given for some rows only: seen once, a few or many times, or a class if the clone is expanded.

D: NA
V: TRBV19
J: TRBJ1-2
size: NA
CDR3: CASETGANYGYTF
DNA: TGTGCCAGCGAGACAGGAGCTAACTATGGCTACACCTTC

D: TRBD2
V: TRBV5-1
J: TRBJ2-7
size: NA
CDR3: CASSPGGRTSTYEQYF
DNA: TGCGCCAGCAGCCCCGGGGGGAGGACATCTACTTACGAGCAGTACTTC

D: TRBD1
V: TRBV29-1
J: TRBJ2-7
size: few
CDR3: CSVIAGGSGYEQYF
DNA: TGCAGCGTTATCGCAGGGGGTTCCGGCTACGAGCAGTACTTC

D: TRBD1
V: TRBV5-6
J: TRBJ1-5
size: NA
CDR3: CASSRTGVPQHF
DNA: TGTGCCAGCAGCCGGACAGGGGTACCCCAGCATTTT

D: TRBD1
V: TRBV5-1
J: TRBJ2-3
size: NA
CDR3: CASSLARDSSTDTQYF
DNA: TGCGCCAGCAGCTTGGCCCGGGACAGTAGCACAGATACGCAGTATTTT

D: TRBD1
V: TRBV5-1
J: TRBJ1-1
size: few
CDR3: CASSLVPDRETEAFF
DNA: TGCGCCAGCAGCTTGGTTCCCGACAGGGAGACTGAAGCTTTCTTT

D: NA
V: TRBV6-5
J: TRBJ1-1
size: few
CDR3: CASSTKLGGVTEAFF
DNA: TGTGCCAGCAGTACCAAACTGGGGGGGGTCACTGAAGCTTTCTTT

D: NA
V: TRBV30
J: TRBJ2-5
size: NA
CDR3: CAWRKDSLLREQYF
DNA: TGTGCCTGGAGGAAGGACAGCCTACTACGAGAGCAGTACTTC

D: NA
V: TRBV28
J: TRBJ1-3
size: NA
CDR3: CASSLGLLSSGNTIYF
DNA: TGTGCCAGCAGTTTAGGTCTGTTGAGCTCTGGAAACACCATATATTTT

D: NA
V: TRBV9
J: TRBJ2-2
size: NA
CDR3: CASSVDGATTGELFF
DNA: TGTGCCAGCAGCGTAGATGGGGCCACAACCGGGGAGCTGTTTTTT

D: TRBD1
V: TRBV18
J: TRBJ1-2
size: NA
CDR3: CASSPGTGSDYGYTF
DNA: TGTGCCAGCTCACCAGGGACAGGATCGGACTATGGCTACACCTTC

D: TRBD2
V: TRBV5-1
J: TRBJ2-3
size: few
CDR3: CASSLLAVPTDTQYF
DNA: TGCGCCAGCAGCTTGCTAGCGGTCCCCACAGATACGCAGTATTTT

D: NA
V: TRBV30
J: TRBJ1-4
size: NA
CDR3: CAWSSGGEKLFF
DNA: TGTGCCTGGAGTTCGGGGGGTGAAAAACTGTTTTTT

D: NA
V: TRBV5-1
J: TRBJ2-3
size: NA
CDR3: CASSLRQGRALSTDTQYF
DNA: TGCGCCAGCAGCCTGAGACAGGGGAGGGCTCTAAGCACAGATACGCAGTATTTT

D: NA
V: TRBV29-1
J: TRBJ1-2
size: few
CDR3: CSVEQGNRYGYTF
DNA: TGCAGCGTTGAACAGGGGAATCGGTATGGCTACACCTTC

D: TRBD2
V: TRBV9
J: TRBJ2-7
size: NA
CDR3: CASSPRVGGSSYEQYF
DNA: TGTGCCAGCAGCCCGCGAGTGGGCGGGAGCTCCTACGAGCAGTACTTC

D: NA
V: TRBV4-1
J: TRBJ1-1
size: NA
CDR3: CASSQLLSGQSGYHTEAFF
DNA: TGCGCCAGCAGCCAACTTCTCTCTGGTCAAAGCGGGTACCACACTGAAGCTTTCTTT